Listed below are T cell receptor beta chains from one sample, sequenced in a study of regulatory T cells in long-lasting Graves disease. TCRdb called the multiplex PCR reads again in MiXCR, with one record for every CDR3 protein. The profile shows a few hundred thousand distinct CDR3 sequences, approximately 14% of them singletons. The sample was also linked to a second study, of T cells in Graves' hyperthyroidism and ophthalmopathy.

Source: peripheral blood mononuclear cells (PBMCs), taken at new diagnosis, from a patient treated with antithyroid drugs. The source of these receptors is a woman in her forties or fifties with Graves disease. Each CDR3 is given with its conserved first and last residue. D genes are given only for firm matches. The size entry is marked missing in some rows and otherwise reads once, few, many or a size class.

TRBV18	TRBJ2-1	TRBD1	many	CASSNQPGQGGNEQFF	TGTGCCAGCTCAAACCAGCCGGGACAGGGTGGGAATGAGCAGTTCTTC
TRBV27	TRBJ2-3	-	many	CASSLFFWTNTDTQYF	TGTGCCAGCAGTTTATTTTTCTGGACTAACACAGATACGCAGTATTTT
TRBV13	TRBJ2-1	TRBD1	-	CASSRRDSNYNEQFF	TGTGCCAGCAGCCGCCGGGACAGCAACTACAATGAGCAGTTCTTC
TRBV9	TRBJ1-1	TRBD1	many	CASSVAGDRGTEAFF	TGTGCCAGCAGCGTAGCTGGGGACAGGGGTACTGAAGCTTTCTTT
TRBV7-9	TRBJ2-2	-	-	CASSLKGYLANTGELFF	TGTGCCAGCAGCCTGAAAGGCTACCTAGCGAACACCGGGGAGCTGTTTTTT
TRBV11-2	TRBJ2-3	TRBD2	many	CASSLDLAGDTQYF	TGTGCCAGCAGCTTAGATCTAGCGGGAGATACGCAGTATTTT
TRBV3-1	TRBJ1-1	-	many	CASSQDYRTEAFF	TGTGCCAGCAGCCAAGATTACAGGACTGAAGCTTTCTTT
TRBV20-1	TRBJ2-7	-	many	CSVRGFVGVDEQYF	TGCAGTGTTAGGGGCTTTGTGGGAGTAGACGAGCAGTACTTC
TRBV13	TRBJ2-7	TRBD2	-	CASSLPSGSPGAEQYF	TGTGCCAGCAGCTTACCTAGCGGGAGCCCCGGGGCCGAGCAGTACTTC
TRBV10-3	TRBJ1-2	-	many	CAISGAGAGYTF	TGTGCCATCAGTGGGGCGGGGGCCGGCTACACCTTC
TRBV6-1	TRBJ2-3	TRBD2	many	CASTLGTSGSTQYF	TGTGCCAGCACCCTCGGGACTAGCGGGAGCACGCAGTATTTT
TRBV3-1	TRBJ2-5	TRBD2	-	CASSQEGAGEGETQYF	TGTGCCAGCAGCCAAGAGGGAGCGGGAGAGGGAGAGACCCAGTACTTC
TRBV12-3/TRBV12-4	TRBJ2-5	-	many	CASSPGIETQYF	TGTGCCAGCAGTCCAGGAATAGAGACCCAGTACTTC
TRBV6-1	TRBJ2-5	-	few	CASSGRASRETQYF	TGTGCCAGCAGCGGAAGGGCTAGCAGGGAGACCCAGTACTTC
TRBV5-1	TRBJ2-3	TRBD2	many	CASSHRPTSGVSTDTQYF	TGCGCCAGCAGCCACCGACCGACTAGCGGGGTTAGCACAGATACGCAGTATTTT
TRBV12-3/TRBV12-4	TRBJ2-7	TRBD2	many	CASSFATSGNEQYF	TGTGCCAGCAGTTTTGCGACTAGCGGGAACGAGCAGTACTTC
TRBV7-2	TRBJ2-3	-	-	CASSLLRLVPPGDTQYF	TGTGCCAGCAGCCTCTTAAGACTAGTCCCCCCGGGCGATACGCAGTATTTT
TRBV6-1	TRBJ2-5	TRBD1	many	CASRRRDRELETQYF	TGTGCCAGCAGGCGCCGGGACAGGGAGTTAGAGACCCAGTACTTC
TRBV9	TRBJ2-3	TRBD2	many	CASSVASGSGTDTQYF	TGTGCCAGCAGCGTAGCTAGCGGGAGTGGCACAGATACGCAGTATTTT
TRBV12-5	TRBJ2-2	TRBD1	few	CASGFLDRGNTGELFF	TGTGCTAGTGGTTTTCTGGACAGGGGAAACACCGGGGAGCTGTTTTTT
TRBV9	TRBJ1-5	TRBD1	few	CASSAETGANQPQHF	TGTGCCAGCAGCGCCGAGACAGGGGCCAATCAGCCCCAGCATTTT
TRBV7-6	TRBJ1-1	TRBD1	few	CASSLDSQGAYTEAFF	TGTGCCAGCAGCTTAGATTCGCAGGGGGCGTATACTGAAGCTTTCTTT
TRBV14	TRBJ2-1	-	few	CASSQDDSDEQFF	TGTGCCAGCAGCCAAGATGACAGCGATGAGCAGTTCTTC
TRBV18	TRBJ2-3	-	many	CASSPPGIDTQYF	TGTGCCAGCTCACCACCGGGAATCGATACGCAGTATTTT
TRBV20-1	TRBJ2-1	-	few	CSARDLRVWDNEQFF	TGCAGTGCTAGAGATCTGAGGGTCTGGGACAATGAGCAGTTCTTC
TRBV29-1	TRBJ2-1	TRBD2	-	CSVSRFASSGGSSHNEQFF	TGCAGCGTTTCTCGTTTCGCCTCTAGCGGAGGCAGCTCCCACAATGAGCAGTTCTTC
TRBV2	TRBJ2-3	TRBD1	many	CASSPDRGADTQYF	TGTGCCAGCAGTCCCGACAGGGGAGCAGATACGCAGTATTTT
TRBV6-1	TRBJ2-2	-	-	CASSGQMNTGELFF	TGTGCCAGCAGTGGACAGATGAACACCGGGGAGCTGTTTTTT
TRBV2	TRBJ1-5	TRBD1	many	CASSERQGRANQPQHF	TGTGCCAGCAGTGAGAGACAGGGTCGAGCGAATCAGCCCCAGCATTTT
TRBV4-1	TRBJ1-6	-	-	CASSQVTQPDSGGNSPLHF	TGCGCCAGCAGCCAAGTCACCCAACCCGACAGTGGCGGTAATTCACCCCTCCACTTT
TRBV12-3/TRBV12-4	TRBJ2-7	-	many	CASILQGPYEQYF	TGTGCCAGCATCTTACAGGGTCCCTACGAGCAGTACTTC
TRBV27	TRBJ2-2	-	many	CASSQNTGELFF	TGTGCCAGCAGTCAGAACACCGGGGAGCTGTTTTTT
TRBV7-3	TRBJ1-1	-	many	CASSPAHATEAFF	TGTGCCAGCAGCCCCGCCCATGCCACTGAAGCTTTCTTT
TRBV9	TRBJ2-7	-	-	CASSLEGSGTSYEQYF	TGTGCCAGCAGCCTCGAGGGTAGCGGCACCTCCTACGAGCAGTACTTC
TRBV5-6	TRBJ2-7	TRBD2	many	CASSIETSGLLYEQYF	TGTGCCAGCAGCATCGAGACTAGCGGGTTACTCTACGAGCAGTACTTC
TRBV30	TRBJ1-5	TRBD1	-	CAWSLGDSTQPQHF	TGTGCCTGGAGTTTAGGGGACAGTACTCAGCCCCAGCATTTT
TRBV25-1	TRBJ2-1	TRBD2	few	CASREAGFEQFF	TGTGCCAGCAGGGAAGCGGGATTTGAGCAGTTCTTC
TRBV2	TRBJ2-7	TRBD1	many	CASSLGTASEQYF	TGTGCCAGCAGCCTAGGGACAGCCTCCGAGCAGTACTTC
TRBV20-1	TRBJ2-1	-	-	CSASRQTYNEQFF	TGCAGTGCTAGTCGGCAGACCTACAATGAGCAGTTCTTC
TRBV29-1	TRBJ2-5	TRBD1	-	CSVTTGGEGETQYF	TGCAGCGTCACGACAGGGGGCGAAGGAGAGACCCAGTACTTC
TRBV5-1	TRBJ2-7	TRBD2	few	CASSLFTSGNSYEQYF	TGCGCCAGCAGCTTGTTCACTAGCGGGAACTCCTACGAGCAGTACTTC
TRBV3-1	TRBJ2-1	-	-	CASSHDGHRYNEQFF	TGTGCCAGCAGCCATGACGGGCATCGGTACAATGAGCAGTTCTTC
TRBV18	TRBJ2-3	TRBD2	many	CASSPLAGADTQYF	TGTGCCAGCTCACCACTAGCGGGCGCAGATACGCAGTATTTT
TRBV6-1	TRBJ2-1	TRBD2	many	CASSELVAGGPDYNEQFF	TGTGCCAGCAGTGAGTTGGTAGCGGGAGGGCCGGACTACAATGAGCAGTTCTTC
TRBV28	TRBJ1-5	-	few	CASSINQPQHF	TGTGCCAGCAGCATCAATCAGCCCCAGCATTTT
TRBV3-1	TRBJ2-3	-	many	CASSQDHIRFGTDTQYF	TGTGCCAGCAGCCAAGATCACATTAGGTTCGGCACAGATACGCAGTATTTT
TRBV2	TRBJ2-1	TRBD2	many	CAMKAGGPYNEQFF	TGTGCCATGAAAGCGGGAGGCCCCTACAATGAGCAGTTCTTC
TRBV12-3/TRBV12-4	TRBJ1-2	TRBD1	many	CASSPGTGEGYTF	TGTGCCAGCAGTCCAGGGACAGGGGAAGGCTACACCTTC